The 3 T cell receptor beta chains below were found in one sample sequenced in a study of graft-versus-host responses after intestinal transplantation. Sequencing used immunoSEQ multiplex PCR; TCRdb keeps in-frame clones, though not all of them. The sample contains 90,000 to 100,000 clones, around 90% of which appear only once. No antigen has been identified for these receptors. The input for sequencing was unstimulated CD8+ T cells sorted from spleen or lymph node cells, taken before intestinal transplant. These receptor sequences come from a human donor who received an intestinal transplant.

The CDR3, as DNA: TGCGCCAGTGTGGCGGGGGGAAGAAATGAAAAACTGTTTTTT. Encoded protein: CASVAGGRNEKLFF. The chain recombines TRBV10-2 with TRBJ1-4; TRBD1 might be the D (5 bases). Germline assignment: CDR1 WSHSY and CDR2 SAAADI. V was pared by 9 bases and J by 5 bases, with 16 bases between. The length of the CDR3 is 14 residues.

The chain links TRBV2 to TRBJ1-5, with a possible D match to TRBD1 (5 bases). Trimming stripped 7 bases from V and 0 bases from J, with 13 bases between. Looked up from germline, CDR1 is SNHLY and CDR2 is FYNNEI. The CDR3 runs to 15 residues. CDR3 nucleotides: TGTGCCAGCATCGAGGACACCAATAGCAATCAGCCCCAGCATTTT. Protein sequence: CASIEDTNSNQPQHF.

The chain has TRBV2 and TRBJ1-2; D not certain. The CDR3 spans 16 residues. The V end was cut by 5 bases, the J end by 2 bases, with 18 bases between. Germline CDR1 reads SNHLY; CDR2 reads FYNNEI. The CDR3 spells CASSRLSGVSNYGYTF. The CDR3, as DNA: TGTGCCAGCAGTCGTTTAAGTGGAGTATCAAACTATGGCTACACCTTC.